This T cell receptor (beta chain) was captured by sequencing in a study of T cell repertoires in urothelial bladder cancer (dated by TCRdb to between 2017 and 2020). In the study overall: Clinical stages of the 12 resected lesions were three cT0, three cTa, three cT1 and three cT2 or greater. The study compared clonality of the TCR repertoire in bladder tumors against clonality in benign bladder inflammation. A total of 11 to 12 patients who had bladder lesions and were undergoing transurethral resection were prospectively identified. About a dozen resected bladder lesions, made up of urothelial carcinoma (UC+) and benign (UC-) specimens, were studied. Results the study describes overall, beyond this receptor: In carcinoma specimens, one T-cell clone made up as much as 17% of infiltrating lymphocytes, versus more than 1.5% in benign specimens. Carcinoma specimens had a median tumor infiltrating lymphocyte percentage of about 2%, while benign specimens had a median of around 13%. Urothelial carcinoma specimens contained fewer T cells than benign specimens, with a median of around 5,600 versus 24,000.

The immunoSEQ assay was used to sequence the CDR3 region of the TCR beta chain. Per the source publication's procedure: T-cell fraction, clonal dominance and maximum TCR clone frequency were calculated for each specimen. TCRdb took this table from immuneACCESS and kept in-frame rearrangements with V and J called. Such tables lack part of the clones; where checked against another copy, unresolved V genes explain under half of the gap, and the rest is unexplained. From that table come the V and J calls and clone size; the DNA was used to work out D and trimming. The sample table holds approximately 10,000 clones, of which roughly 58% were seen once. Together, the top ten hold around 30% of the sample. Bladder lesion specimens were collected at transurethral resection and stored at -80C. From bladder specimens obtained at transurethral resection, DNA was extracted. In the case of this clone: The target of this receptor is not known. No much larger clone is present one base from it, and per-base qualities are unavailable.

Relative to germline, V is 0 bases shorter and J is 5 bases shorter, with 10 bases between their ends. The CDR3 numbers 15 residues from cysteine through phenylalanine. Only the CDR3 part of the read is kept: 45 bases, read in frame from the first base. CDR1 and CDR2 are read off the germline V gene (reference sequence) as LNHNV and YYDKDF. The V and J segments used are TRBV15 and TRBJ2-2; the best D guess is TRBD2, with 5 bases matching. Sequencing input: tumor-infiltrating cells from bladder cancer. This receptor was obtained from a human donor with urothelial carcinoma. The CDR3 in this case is CATSREGWRTGELFF. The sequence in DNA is TGTGCCACCAGCAGAGAGGGGTGGAGGACCGGGGAGCTGTTTTTT.